This T cell receptor beta chain was captured by sequencing in a study of blood T cell repertoires in COVID-19. Study details: Acute and convalescent COVID-19 samples came from the United States, Italy and Spain. Sample material is recorded as cDNA or gDNA derived from T cells, B-cell-depleted T cells, or PBMCs.

The CDR3 covers 15 residues. Germline trimming cut 6 bases from V and 3 bases from J; bases unmatched to any gene: 1. Germline V gene sequence: CDR1 MNHNY, CDR2 SVGAGI (reference sequence). Original data processing: Reference gene primer amplification in the assay estimated nucleated cell counts. Using immunoSEQ multiplex PCR, the repertoire was profiled, and TCRdb retains in-frame clones only, with some absent. V and J calls plus clone size are reproduced from that table; the DNA served to infer D and trimming. The repertoire includes approximately 240,000 clones, about 88% of them detected once, and around 2.2% sits in the top ten.

The receptor was isolated from a woman aged 40 to 55 who had recovered from COVID-19. This chain connects TRBV6-6 to TRBJ2-2, with 13 bases that match TRBD2. Sequenced input: peripheral blood. The CDR3: CASRLAGGHTGELFF. CDR3 coding DNA: TGTGCCAGCAGACTAGCGGGAGGGCACACCGGGGAGCTGTTTTTT.